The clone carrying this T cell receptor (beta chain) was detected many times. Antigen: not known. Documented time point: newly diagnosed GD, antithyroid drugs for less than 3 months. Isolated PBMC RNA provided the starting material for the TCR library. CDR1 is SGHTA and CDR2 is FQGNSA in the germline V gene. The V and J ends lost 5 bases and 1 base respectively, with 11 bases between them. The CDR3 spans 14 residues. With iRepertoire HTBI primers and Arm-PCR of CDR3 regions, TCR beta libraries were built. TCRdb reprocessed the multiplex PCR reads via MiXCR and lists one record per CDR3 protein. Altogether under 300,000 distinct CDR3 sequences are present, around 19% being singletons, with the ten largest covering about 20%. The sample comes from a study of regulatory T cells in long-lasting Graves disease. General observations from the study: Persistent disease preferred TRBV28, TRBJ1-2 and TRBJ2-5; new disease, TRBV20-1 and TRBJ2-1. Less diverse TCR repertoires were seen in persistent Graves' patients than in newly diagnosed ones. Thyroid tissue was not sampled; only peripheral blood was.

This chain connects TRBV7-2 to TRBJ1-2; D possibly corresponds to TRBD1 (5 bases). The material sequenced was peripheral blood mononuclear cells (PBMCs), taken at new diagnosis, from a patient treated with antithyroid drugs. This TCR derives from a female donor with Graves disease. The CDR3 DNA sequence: TGTGCCAGCAGCGGGGGGGTGAATAACTATGGCTACACCTTC. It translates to CASSGGVNNYGYTF.